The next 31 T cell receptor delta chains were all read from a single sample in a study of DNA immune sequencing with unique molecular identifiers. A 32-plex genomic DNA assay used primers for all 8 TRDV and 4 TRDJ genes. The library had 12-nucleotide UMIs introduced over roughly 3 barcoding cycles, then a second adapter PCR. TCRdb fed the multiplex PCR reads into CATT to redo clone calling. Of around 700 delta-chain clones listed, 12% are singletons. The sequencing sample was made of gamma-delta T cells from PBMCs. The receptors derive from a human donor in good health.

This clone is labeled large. The CDR3 sequence: CACDPWGNTDKLIF. The CDR3 DNA reads as TGTGCCTGTGACCCATGGGGGAACACCGATAAACTCATCTTT. V gene TRDV2 combines with J gene TRDJ1, with TRDD3 matching 7 bases. CDR1 GEAIGNYY and CDR2 EKD come from the germline V gene. This CDR3 contains 14 residues. The trim removed 3 bases at V and 0 bases at J, leaving 3 bases unmatched.

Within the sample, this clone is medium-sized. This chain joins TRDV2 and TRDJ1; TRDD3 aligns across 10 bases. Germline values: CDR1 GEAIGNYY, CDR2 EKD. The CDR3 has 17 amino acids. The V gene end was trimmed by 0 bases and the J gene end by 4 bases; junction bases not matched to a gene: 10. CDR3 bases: TGTGCCTGTGACACCGTAGGGGGGATACGTAGGGGCGATAAACTCATCTTT. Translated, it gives CACDTVGGIRRGDKLIF.

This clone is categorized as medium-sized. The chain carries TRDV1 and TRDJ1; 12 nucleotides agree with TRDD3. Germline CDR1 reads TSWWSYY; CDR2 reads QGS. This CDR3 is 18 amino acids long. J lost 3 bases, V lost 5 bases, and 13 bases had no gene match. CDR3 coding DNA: TGTGCTCTTGGGTCCTTCCTGAGACTGGGGGATACTCCCGATAAACTCATCTTT. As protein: CALGSFLRLGDTPDKLIF.

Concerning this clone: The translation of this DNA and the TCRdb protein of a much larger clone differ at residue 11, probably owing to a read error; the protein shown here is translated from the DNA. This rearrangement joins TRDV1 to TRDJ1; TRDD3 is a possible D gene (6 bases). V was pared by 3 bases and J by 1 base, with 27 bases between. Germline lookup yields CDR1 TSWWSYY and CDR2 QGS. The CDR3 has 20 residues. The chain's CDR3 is CALGDDSLGWVIRVTDKLIF. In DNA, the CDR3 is TGTGCTCTTGGGGACGATTCCCTCGGATGGGTGATACGCGTCACCGATAAACTCATCTTT.

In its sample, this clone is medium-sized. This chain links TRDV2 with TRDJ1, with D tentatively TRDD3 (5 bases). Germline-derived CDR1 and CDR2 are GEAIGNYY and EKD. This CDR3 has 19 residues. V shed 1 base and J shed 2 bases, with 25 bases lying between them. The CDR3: CACDTLKPGGHRGTDKLIF. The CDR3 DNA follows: TGTGCCTGTGACACTTTAAAACCCGGGGGTCACAGGGGGACCGATAAACTCATCTTT.

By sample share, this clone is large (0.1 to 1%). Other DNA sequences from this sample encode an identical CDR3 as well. The CDR3 DNA reads as TGTGCTCTTGGGTTAAGGACCCCTTCGGCTACTGGGGGCGCCGATAAACTCATCTTT. Translation: CALGLRTPSATGGADKLIF. V gene TRDV1 combines with J gene TRDJ1; 8 bases are shared with TRDD3. With V trimmed by 5 bases and J by 3 bases, 20 bases remained unmatched. This CDR3 has 19 amino acids. Germline loops: CDR1 TSWWSYY, CDR2 QGS.

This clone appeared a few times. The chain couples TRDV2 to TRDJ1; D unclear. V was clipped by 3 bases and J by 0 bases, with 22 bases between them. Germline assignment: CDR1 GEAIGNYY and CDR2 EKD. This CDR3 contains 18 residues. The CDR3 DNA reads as TGTGCCTGTGACTCGCTTCAGGAGGGACGCGAGTACACCGATAAACTCATCTTT. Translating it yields CACDSLQEGREYTDKLIF.

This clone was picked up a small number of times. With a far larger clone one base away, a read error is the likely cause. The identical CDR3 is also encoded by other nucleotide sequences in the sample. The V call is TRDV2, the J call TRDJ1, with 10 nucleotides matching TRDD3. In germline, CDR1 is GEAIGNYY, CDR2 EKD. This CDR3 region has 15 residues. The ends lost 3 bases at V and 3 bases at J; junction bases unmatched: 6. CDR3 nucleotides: TGTGCCTGTGACCCACTGGGGGATTCACCCGATAAACTCATCTTT. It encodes CACDPLGDSPDKLIF.

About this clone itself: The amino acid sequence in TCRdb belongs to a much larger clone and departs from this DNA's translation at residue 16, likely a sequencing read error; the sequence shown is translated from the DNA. The CDR3 here is CACDTLSTGGRRADKVIF. As DNA, the CDR3 is TGTGCCTGTGACACCCTTAGTACTGGGGGACGACGCGCCGATAAAGTCATCTTT. V gene TRDV2 combines with J gene TRDJ1; 9 positions match TRDD3. Germline loops: CDR1 GEAIGNYY, CDR2 EKD. The CDR3 is 18 amino acids.

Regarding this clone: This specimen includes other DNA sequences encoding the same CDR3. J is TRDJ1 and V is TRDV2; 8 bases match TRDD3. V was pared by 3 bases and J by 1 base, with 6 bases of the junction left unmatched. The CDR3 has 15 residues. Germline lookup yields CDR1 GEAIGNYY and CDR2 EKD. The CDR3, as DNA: TGTGCCTGTGACCGGCTGGGGGACACCACCGATAAACTCATCTTT. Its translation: CACDRLGDTTDKLIF.

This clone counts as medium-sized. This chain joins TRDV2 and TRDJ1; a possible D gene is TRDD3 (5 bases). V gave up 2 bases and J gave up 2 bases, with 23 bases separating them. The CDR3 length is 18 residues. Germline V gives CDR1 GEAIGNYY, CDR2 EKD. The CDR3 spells CACDRLLSGAVRTDKLIF. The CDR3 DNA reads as TGTGCCTGTGACAGGCTCCTCTCGGGGGCCGTTAGAACCGATAAACTCATCTTT.

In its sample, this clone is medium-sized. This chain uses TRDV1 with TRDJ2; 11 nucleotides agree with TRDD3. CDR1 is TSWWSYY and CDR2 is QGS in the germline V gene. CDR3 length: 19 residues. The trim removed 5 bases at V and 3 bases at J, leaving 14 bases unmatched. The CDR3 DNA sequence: TGTGCTCTTGGGTTAGGCCTTCGTAGTGGGGGATACGTGACAGCACAACTCTTCTTT. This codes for CALGLGLRSGGYVTAQLFF.

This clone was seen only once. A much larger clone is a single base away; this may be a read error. Here the CDR3 reads CAAKSLPTSLGHKEGHTDKLIF. The DNA for the CDR3 is TGTGCCGCTAAGAGCCTTCCTACCTCACTGGGGCATAAAGAAGGCCACACCGATAAACTCATCTTT. V gene TRDV2 combines with J gene TRDJ1, with 9 bases that match TRDD2. There are 22 residues in the CDR3. J was trimmed by 0 bases and V by 9 bases; bases with no gene match: 31. The germline V gene has CDR1 GEAIGNYY and CDR2 EKD.

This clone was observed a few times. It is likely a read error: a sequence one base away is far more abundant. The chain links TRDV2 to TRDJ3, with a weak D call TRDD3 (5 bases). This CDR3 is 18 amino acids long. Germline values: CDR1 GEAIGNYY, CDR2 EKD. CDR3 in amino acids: CASDTAGISSWDTRQMFF. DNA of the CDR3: TGTGCCAGTGACACCGCCGGGATCTCCTCCTGGGACACCCGACAGATGTTTTTC.

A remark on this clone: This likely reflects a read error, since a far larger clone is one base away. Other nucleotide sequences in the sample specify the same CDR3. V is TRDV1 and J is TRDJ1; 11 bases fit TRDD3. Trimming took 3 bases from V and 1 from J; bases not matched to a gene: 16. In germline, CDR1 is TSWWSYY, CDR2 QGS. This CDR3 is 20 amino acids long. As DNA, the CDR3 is TGTGCTCTTGGGGACGATTCCCTCGGGTGGGGGATACGCGTCACCGATAAACTCATCTTT. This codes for CALGDDSLGWGIRVTDKLIF.

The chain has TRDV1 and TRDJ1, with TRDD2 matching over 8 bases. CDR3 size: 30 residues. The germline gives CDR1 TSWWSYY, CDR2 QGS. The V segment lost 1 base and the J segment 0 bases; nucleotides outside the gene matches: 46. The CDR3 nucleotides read TGTGCTCTTGGGGAACAAGGGCCCTCGCCTTCCTATCCGTGGAAGGGCTATTGGGGGTTCACGCCCACATACACCGATAAACTCATCTTT. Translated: CALGEQGPSPSYPWKGYWGFTPTYTDKLIF.

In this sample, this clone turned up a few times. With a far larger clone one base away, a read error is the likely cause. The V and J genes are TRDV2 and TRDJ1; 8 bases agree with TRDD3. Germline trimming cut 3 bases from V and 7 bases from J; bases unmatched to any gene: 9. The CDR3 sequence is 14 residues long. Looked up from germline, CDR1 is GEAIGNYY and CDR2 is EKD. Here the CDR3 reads CACDLLGGSVKLIF. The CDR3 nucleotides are TGTGCCTGTGACTTACTGGGGGGTTCCGTTAAACTCATCTTT.

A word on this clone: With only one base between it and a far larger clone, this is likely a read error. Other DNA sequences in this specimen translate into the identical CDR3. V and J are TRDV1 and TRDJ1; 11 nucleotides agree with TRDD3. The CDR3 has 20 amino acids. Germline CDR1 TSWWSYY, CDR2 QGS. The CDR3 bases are TGTGCCCTTGGGGACGATTCCCTCGGATGGGGGATACGCGTCACCGATAAACTCATCTTT. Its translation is CALGDDSLGWGIRVTDKLIF.

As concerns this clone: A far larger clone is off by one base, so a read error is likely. The CDR3 DNA is TGTGCCTTTACCAGTCCGAATGTTCCTGTACTGGGGAACAAACTCCCAATTACCGATAAACTCATCTTT. It encodes CAFTSPNVPVLGNKLPITDKLIF. This chain links TRDV3 with TRDJ1; TRDD3 agrees at 7 bases. The CDR3 runs to 23 residues. The germline CDR1 and CDR2 sequences are TVYSNPD and GDNSRS (reference sequence). Trimming cost V 1 base and J 2 bases; bases outside gene matches: 34.

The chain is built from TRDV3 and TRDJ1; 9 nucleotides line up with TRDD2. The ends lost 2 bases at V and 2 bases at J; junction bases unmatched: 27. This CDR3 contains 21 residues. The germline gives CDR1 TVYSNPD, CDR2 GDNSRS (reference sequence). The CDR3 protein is CAFLGLPTERLLRDTTDKLIF. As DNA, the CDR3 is TGTGCCTTTCTCGGCCTTCCTACGGAACGGTTACTGAGAGATACTACCGATAAACTCATCTTT.

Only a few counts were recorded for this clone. The DNA for the CDR3 is TGTGCCTGTGACCATGTCCACCCCCGAATTGCTGGGGGATACGCGTCCGATGGTAAACTCATCTTT. It is translated as CACDHVHPRIAGGYASDGKLIF. This sequence joins TRDV2 and TRDJ1; 12 positions match TRDD3. V lost 3 bases to trimming and J lost 7 bases; unmatched junction nucleotides: 29. The germline CDR1 and CDR2 sequences are GEAIGNYY and EKD. This CDR3 contains 22 residues.

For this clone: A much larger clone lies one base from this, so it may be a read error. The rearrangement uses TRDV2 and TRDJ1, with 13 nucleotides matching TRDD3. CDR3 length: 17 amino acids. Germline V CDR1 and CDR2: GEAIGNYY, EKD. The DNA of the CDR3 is TGTGCCTGTGACGCCCTTACTGGGGGATACGACGCCGATAAACACATCTTT. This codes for CACDALTGGYDADKHIF.

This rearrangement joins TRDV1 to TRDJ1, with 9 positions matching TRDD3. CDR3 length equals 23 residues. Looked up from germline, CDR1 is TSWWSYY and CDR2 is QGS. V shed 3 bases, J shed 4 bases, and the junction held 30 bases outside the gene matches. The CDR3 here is CALGEGAFGRLSGWGIWIDKLIF. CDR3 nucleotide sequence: TGTGCTCTTGGGGAGGGGGCCTTCGGTCGGTTAAGCGGCTGGGGGATTTGGATCGATAAACTCATCTTT.

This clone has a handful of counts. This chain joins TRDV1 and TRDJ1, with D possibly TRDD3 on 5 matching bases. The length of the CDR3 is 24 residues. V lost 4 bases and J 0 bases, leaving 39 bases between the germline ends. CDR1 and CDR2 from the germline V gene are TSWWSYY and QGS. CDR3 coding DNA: TGTGCTCTTGGGGGCCGCCCAGCCTGGGAATATGCCCTTAGACCCCGATACTACACCGATAAACTCATCTTT. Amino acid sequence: CALGGRPAWEYALRPRYYTDKLIF.

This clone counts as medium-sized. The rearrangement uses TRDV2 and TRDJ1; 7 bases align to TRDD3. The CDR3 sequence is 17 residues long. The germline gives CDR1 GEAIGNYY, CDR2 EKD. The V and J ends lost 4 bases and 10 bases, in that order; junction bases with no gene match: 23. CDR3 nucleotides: TGTGCCTGTGATCCCTTACTTCCGGGCGGGATACCCCAGGGACTCATCTTT. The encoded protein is CACDPLLPGGIPQGLIF.

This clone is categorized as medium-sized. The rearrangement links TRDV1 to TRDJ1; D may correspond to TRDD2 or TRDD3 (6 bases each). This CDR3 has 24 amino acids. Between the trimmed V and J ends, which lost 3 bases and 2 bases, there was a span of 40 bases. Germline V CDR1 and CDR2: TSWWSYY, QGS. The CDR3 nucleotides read TGTGCTCTTGGGGAGGGCCGACCTTTCCTAATCCGTACTGGGTCTATGGGGTATACCGATAAACTCATCTTT. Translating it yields CALGEGRPFLIRTGSMGYTDKLIF.

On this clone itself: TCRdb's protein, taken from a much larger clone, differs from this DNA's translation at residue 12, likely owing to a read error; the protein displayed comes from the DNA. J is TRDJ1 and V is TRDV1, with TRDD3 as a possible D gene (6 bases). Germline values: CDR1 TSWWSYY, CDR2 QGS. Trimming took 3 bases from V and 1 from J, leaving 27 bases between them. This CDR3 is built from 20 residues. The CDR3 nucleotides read TGTGCTCTTGGGGACGATTCCCTCGGATGGGGGGTACGCGTCACCGATAAACTCATCTTT. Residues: CALGDDSLGWGVRVTDKLIF.

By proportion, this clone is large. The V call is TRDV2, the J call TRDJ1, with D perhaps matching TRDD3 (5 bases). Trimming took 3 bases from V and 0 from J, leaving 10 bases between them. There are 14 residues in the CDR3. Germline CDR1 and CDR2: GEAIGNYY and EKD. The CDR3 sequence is CACDPVGYTDKLIF. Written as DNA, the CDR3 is TGTGCCTGTGACCCGGTGGGGTACACCGATAAACTCATCTTT.

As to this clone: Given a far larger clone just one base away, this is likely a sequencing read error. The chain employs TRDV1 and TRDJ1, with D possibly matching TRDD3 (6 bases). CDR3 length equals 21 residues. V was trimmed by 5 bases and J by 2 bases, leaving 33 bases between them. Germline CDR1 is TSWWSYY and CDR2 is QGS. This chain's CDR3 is CALGMLRHWVSSWGLTDKLIF. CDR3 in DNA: TGTGCTCTTGGGATGCTACGTCACTGGGTCTCAAGCTGGGGTCTAACCGATAAACTCATCTTT.

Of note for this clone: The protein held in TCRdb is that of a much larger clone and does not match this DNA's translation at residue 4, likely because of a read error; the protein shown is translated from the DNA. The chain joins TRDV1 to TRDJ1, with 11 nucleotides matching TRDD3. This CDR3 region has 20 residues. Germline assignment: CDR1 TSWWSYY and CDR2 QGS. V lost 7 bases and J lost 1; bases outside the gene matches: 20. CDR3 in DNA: TGTGCTCTTGAGGACGATTCCCTCGGATGGGGGATACGCGTCACCGATAAACTCATCTTT. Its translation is CALEDDSLGWGIRVTDKLIF.

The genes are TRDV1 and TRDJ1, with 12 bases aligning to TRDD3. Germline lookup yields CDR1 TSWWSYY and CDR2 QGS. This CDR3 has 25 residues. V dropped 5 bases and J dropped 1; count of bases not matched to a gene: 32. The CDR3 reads CALGSPGPSYVQGTGGYRSTDKLIF. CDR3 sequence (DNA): TGTGCTCTTGGGTCGCCGGGGCCTTCCTACGTACAAGGTACTGGGGGATACCGGTCCACCGATAAACTCATCTTT.